The TCR beta chain under discussion was sequenced for a study of radiotherapy plus CTLA-4 blockade in lung cancer. Study-level information: Patients showed objective responses in over 15% of cases, and disease control was achieved by over 25%. Study observations and caveats: Clones of tumor-derived TCRs expanded in blood after radiotherapy plus ipilimumab. Reports identified early blood T cell clone dynamics, with interferon-beta, as the best response predictor.

This clone was seen only once. Its antigen is as yet unknown. Treatment of patients with chemo-refractory metastatic non-small-cell lung cancer consisted of focal radiation plus CTLA-4 blockade with ipilimumab. Data came from immunoSEQ multiplex PCR; TCRdb stores just in-frame clones and leaves some out. Of 90,000 to 150,000 clones detected, 65% to 85% appear once; the ten largest clones hold approximately 5.5%. CDR1 and CDR2 (germline): SQVTM, ANQGSEA. The CDR3 spans 14 residues. V dropped 4 bases and J dropped 4 bases, with 14 bases sitting between them. The clonotype originates from a human donor with non-small cell lung cancer who had a partial response to radiotherapy plus ipilimumab. The source material was peripheral blood, sampled from a patient treated with radiotherapy plus ipilimumab. This sequence joins TRBV29-1 and TRBJ2-1, with D possibly being TRBD2 (6 bases). The CDR3 loop reads CSVAWAGPYNEQFF. The CDR3 DNA is TGCAGCGTTGCTTGGGCGGGACCTTACAATGAGCAGTTCTTC.